This is a list of T cell receptor beta chains from one sample in a study of monozygotic twins with inflammatory bowel disease. TCRdb reanalyzed the 5' RACE reads and collapses them to one entry per CDR3 protein, without DNA. The sample data list some 160,000 distinct CDR3 sequences. Specimen: blood. The receptors were sampled from a human donor with ulcerative colitis or Crohn's disease, or a healthy co-twin of an affected twin (not recorded which). Each CDR3 is given with its conserved first and last residue. Fields, in order: V gene, J gene, CDR3 protein.

v_call: TRBV12-3/TRBV12-4
j_call: TRBJ1-5
cdr3_aa: CASSPVDRAQPQHF

v_call: TRBV30
j_call: TRBJ1-1
cdr3_aa: CAWSGVPGEAFF

v_call: TRBV10-3
j_call: TRBJ2-7
cdr3_aa: CAISDSSGWSHEQYF

v_call: TRBV30
j_call: TRBJ2-7
cdr3_aa: CAWSDSSYEQYF

v_call: TRBV20-1
j_call: TRBJ1-1
cdr3_aa: CSALSGGTANTEAFF

v_call: TRBV27
j_call: TRBJ2-1
cdr3_aa: CASSSGPLAGGPYNEQFF

v_call: TRBV24-1
j_call: TRBJ2-3
cdr3_aa: CATSDLHRTGGPDTQYF

v_call: TRBV3-1
j_call: TRBJ2-7
cdr3_aa: CASSQLVSYEQYF

v_call: TRBV20-1
j_call: TRBJ1-5
cdr3_aa: CSARAGNSNQPQHF

v_call: TRBV7-2
j_call: TRBJ2-7
cdr3_aa: CASSLEPGSYEQYF

v_call: TRBV7-3
j_call: TRBJ2-1
cdr3_aa: CASSPPGVAGLYNEQFF

v_call: TRBV5-6
j_call: TRBJ1-5
cdr3_aa: CASSFTRGGNQPQHF

v_call: TRBV24-1
j_call: TRBJ2-1
cdr3_aa: CATSDSIDNEQFF

v_call: TRBV10-3
j_call: TRBJ2-7
cdr3_aa: CAISENQGGISDGLTSGNYEQYF

v_call: TRBV7-2
j_call: TRBJ1-6
cdr3_aa: CASSLVTYSVENSPLHF

v_call: TRBV5-1
j_call: TRBJ2-1
cdr3_aa: CASSYRLLNEQFF

v_call: TRBV11-2
j_call: TRBJ1-6
cdr3_aa: CASSLDQVFYNSPLHF

v_call: TRBV29-1
j_call: TRBJ1-2
cdr3_aa: CSVGDSKNGYTF

v_call: TRBV10-2
j_call: TRBJ1-6
cdr3_aa: CASSDAKYSPLHF

v_call: TRBV20-1
j_call: TRBJ2-7
cdr3_aa: CSARDESRPGSYEQYF

v_call: TRBV18
j_call: TRBJ2-2
cdr3_aa: CASSLAGPFTGELFF

v_call: TRBV6-2/TRBV6-3
j_call: TRBJ2-5
cdr3_aa: CASSYSRAAQETQYF

v_call: TRBV4-1
j_call: TRBJ1-5
cdr3_aa: CASSQESRGNQPQHF

v_call: TRBV7-9
j_call: TRBJ1-1
cdr3_aa: CASSFSGQNTEAFF

v_call: TRBV4-1
j_call: TRBJ1-1
cdr3_aa: CASSQEGLTNTEAFF

v_call: TRBV18
j_call: TRBJ1-1
cdr3_aa: CASSPQGIGTEAFF

v_call: TRBV7-2
j_call: TRBJ2-3
cdr3_aa: CASERELTDTQYF

v_call: TRBV5-1
j_call: TRBJ1-6
cdr3_aa: CASSQGQLSPLHF

v_call: TRBV5-5
j_call: TRBJ1-1
cdr3_aa: CASSLVIIRNTEAFF

v_call: TRBV3-1
j_call: TRBJ2-7
cdr3_aa: CASSQHRGGPYEQYF

v_call: TRBV5-1
j_call: TRBJ2-3
cdr3_aa: CASSSALGPSTDTQYF

v_call: TRBV7-9
j_call: TRBJ1-2
cdr3_aa: CASSSRVTDNYGYTF

v_call: TRBV7-2
j_call: TRBJ2-7
cdr3_aa: CASSLETSSYEQYF

v_call: TRBV29-1
j_call: TRBJ1-3
cdr3_aa: CSVAGSLGSFTGNTIYF

v_call: TRBV20-1
j_call: TRBJ1-1
cdr3_aa: CSARTGNTEAFF

v_call: TRBV5-1
j_call: TRBJ2-7
cdr3_aa: CASSLDEGEQYF

v_call: TRBV5-1
j_call: TRBJ2-1
cdr3_aa: CASSSGTGGNEQFF

v_call: TRBV7-3
j_call: TRBJ1-1
cdr3_aa: CASSWAKNTEAFF

v_call: TRBV20-1
j_call: TRBJ1-2
cdr3_aa: CSAQPVRFDQGYTF

v_call: TRBV29-1
j_call: TRBJ2-5
cdr3_aa: CSVERTILNEETQYF

v_call: TRBV5-4
j_call: TRBJ1-1
cdr3_aa: CASSLVGYRGTEAFF

v_call: TRBV12-3/TRBV12-4
j_call: TRBJ1-6
cdr3_aa: CASSPRGRSYNSPLHF

v_call: TRBV19
j_call: TRBJ2-1
cdr3_aa: CASSRPGANEQFF

v_call: TRBV9
j_call: TRBJ1-5
cdr3_aa: CASSVVEGPRSNQPQHF

v_call: TRBV12-3/TRBV12-4
j_call: TRBJ2-7
cdr3_aa: CASSPDRYEQYF

v_call: TRBV7-9
j_call: TRBJ1-1
cdr3_aa: CASSLAGGTAEAFF

v_call: TRBV27
j_call: TRBJ2-2
cdr3_aa: CASTVRWHDTGELFF

v_call: TRBV28
j_call: TRBJ2-5
cdr3_aa: CASSTPPRGRKETQYF

v_call: TRBV2
j_call: TRBJ2-1
cdr3_aa: CASSEGTANEQFF

v_call: TRBV28
j_call: TRBJ1-4
cdr3_aa: CASNKLINEKLFF

v_call: TRBV27
j_call: TRBJ1-2
cdr3_aa: CASSPSGTGPYGYTF

v_call: TRBV5-1
j_call: TRBJ2-1
cdr3_aa: CASSLTSGVYNEQFF

v_call: TRBV28
j_call: TRBJ2-7
cdr3_aa: CASSFPGEYYEQYF

v_call: TRBV6-2/TRBV6-3
j_call: TRBJ2-2
cdr3_aa: CASSYPEPTGVTGELFF